A selection of T cell receptor beta chains follows, all from one sample in a study of control samples from healthy donors and cancer patients. Sequenced by immunoSEQ multiplex PCR; TCRdb stores in-frame clones only, minus some. The sample records over 150,000 clones, about nine tenths being singletons. The sample taken for sequencing was blood. The receptors here all came from a woman aged 40 to 49 in good health. CDR3s include the opening cysteine and the closing phenylalanine or tryptophan. A D gene is named only where the DNA matches it firmly. Clone size is not always given. Where it is, it says once, few, many or a class for expanded clones.

.,TRBJ1-5,TRBV12-3/TRBV12-4,.,CASSQDRNQPQHF,TGTGCCAGCAGCCAGGACAGAAATCAGCCCCAGCATTTT
TRBD1,TRBJ2-3,TRBV5-1,.,CASREQGLSTDTQYF,TGCGCCAGCAGGGAACAGGGGCTAAGCACAGATACGCAGTATTTT
.,TRBJ2-7,TRBV4-2,.,CASSQRPAYEQYF,TGTGCCAGCAGCCAAAGGCCAGCCTACGAGCAGTACTTC
.,TRBJ1-5,TRBV5-1,.,CASSPEGVGPQHF,TGCGCCAGCAGCCCCGAGGGGGTCGGGCCCCAGCATTTT
.,TRBJ2-1,TRBV6-5,once,CASSYSFSRAYNEQFF,TGTGCCAGCAGTTACTCCTTCTCCAGGGCATACAATGAGCAGTTCTTC
TRBD1,TRBJ1-5,TRBV29-1,few,CSVETGGNQPQHF,TGCAGCGTAGAGACAGGGGGCAATCAGCCCCAGCATTTT
.,TRBJ1-2,TRBV6-1,.,CASSEQGGGTSNYGYTF,TGTGCCAGCAGTGAACAGGGTGGCGGGACTTCGAACTATGGCTACACCTTC
.,TRBJ1-1,TRBV18,.,CASSPSSNTEAFF,TGTGCCAGCTCACCATCGAGTAACACTGAAGCTTTCTTT
.,TRBJ1-2,TRBV20-1,.,CSALTYGYTF,TGCAGTGCTTTGACATATGGCTACACCTTC
.,TRBJ1-6,TRBV10-3,.,CATRGYNSPLHF,TGTGCCACCAGGGGCTATAATTCACCCCTCCACTTT
.,TRBJ2-1,TRBV5-6,.,CASTRGRSAEQFF,TGTGCCAGCACCCGAGGTAGAAGTGCTGAGCAGTTCTTC
.,TRBJ2-7,TRBV6-1,.,CASSEALSTTYEQYF,TGTGCCAGCAGTGAAGCGCTGTCAACGACCTACGAGCAGTACTTC
TRBD1,TRBJ1-1,TRBV9,.,CASSETGAYSEAFF,TGTGCCAGCAGCGAGACAGGGGCCTATTCTGAAGCTTTCTTT
.,TRBJ1-4,TRBV25-1,.,CASSYLRASNEKLFF,TGTGCCAGCAGTTATTTGAGGGCATCTAATGAAAAACTGTTTTTT
TRBD1,TRBJ1-1,TRBV7-9,.,CASSPQTGATEAFF,TGTGCCAGCAGCCCCCAGACAGGGGCCACTGAAGCTTTCTTT
.,TRBJ1-1,TRBV25-1,once,CASSDRTDLGTEAFF,TGTGCCAGCAGTGACCGGACAGACCTCGGGACTGAAGCTTTCTTT
TRBD1,TRBJ2-3,TRBV29-1,.,CSVKDRATDTQYF,TGCAGCGTTAAGGACAGGGCCACAGATACGCAGTATTTT
.,TRBJ1-5,TRBV19,.,CASQRGGPQHF,TGTGCCAGCCAAAGGGGCGGGCCCCAGCATTTT
.,TRBJ1-1,TRBV12-3/TRBV12-4,.,CASSLGGNTEAFF,TGTGCCAGCAGTTTGGGTGGGAACACTGAAGCTTTCTTT
.,TRBJ1-2,TRBV5-5,few,CASSLETYGYTF,TGTGCCAGCAGCTTGGAAACCTATGGCTACACCTTC
TRBD1,TRBJ1-2,TRBV19,.,CASLGTGDYGYTF,TGTGCCAGTCTCGGGACAGGCGACTATGGCTACACCTTC
.,TRBJ2-3,TRBV20-1,.,CSARVGDTQYF,TGCAGTGCTAGAGTCGGGGATACGCAGTATTTT
.,TRBJ2-1,TRBV2,.,CASTMGRGQTTEQFF,TGTGCCAGCACGATGGGGCGGGGGCAGACTACGGAGCAGTTCTTC
TRBD2,TRBJ2-1,TRBV6-5,.,CASRSGTSRSNEQFF,TGTGCCAGCAGGTCCGGGACTAGTAGATCCAATGAGCAGTTCTTC
TRBD1,TRBJ1-1,TRBV19,.,CASKPGQGYTEAFF,TGTGCCAGTAAACCAGGACAGGGGTACACTGAAGCTTTCTTT
.,TRBJ1-2,TRBV2,.,CASTAGYGYTF,TGTGCCAGCACCGCTGGCTATGGCTACACCTTC
.,TRBJ1-2,TRBV25-1,.,CASSDTRGVYGYTF,TGTGCCAGCAGTGACACCAGGGGAGTGTATGGCTACACCTTC
.,TRBJ2-5,TRBV3-1/TRBV3-2,.,CASSHDTETQYF,TGTGCCAGCAGCCATGACACGGAGACCCAGTACTTC
.,TRBJ2-2,TRBV7-9,.,CASRLAELNTGELFF,TGTGCCAGCAGGTTAGCGGAGCTGAACACCGGGGAGCTGTTTTTT
.,TRBJ1-1,TRBV2,.,CASSVLAGDTEAFF,TGTGCCAGCAGTGTCCTAGCAGGGGACACTGAAGCTTTCTTT
.,TRBJ2-5,TRBV5-1,.,CASSLGQGKETQYF,TGCGCCAGCAGCTTAGGGCAGGGTAAGGAGACCCAGTACTTC
TRBD2,TRBJ2-5,TRBV6-5,.,CASSYWGAGAIETQYF,TGTGCCAGCAGTTACTGGGGAGCGGGGGCCATAGAGACCCAGTACTTC
TRBD2,TRBJ2-3,TRBV19,.,CASREAGGPVGDTQYF,TGTGCCAGTAGGGAAGCGGGGGGGCCGGTAGGAGATACGCAGTATTTT
.,TRBJ1-1,TRBV5-1,once,CASSLDRLNTEAFF,TGCGCCAGCAGCTTGGACAGGTTGAACACTGAAGCTTTCTTT
.,TRBJ2-7,TRBV10-1,.,CASSGDTYEQYF,TGCGCCAGCAGTGGAGACACCTACGAGCAGTACTTC
TRBD1,TRBJ2-5,TRBV7-9,once,CASSLAGGRSRKETQYF,TGTGCCAGCAGCTTAGCAGGGGGCAGATCAAGGAAAGAGACCCAGTACTTC
.,TRBJ1-2,TRBV19,.,CASSPQGGYGYTF,TGTGCCAGTAGCCCACAGGGAGGCTATGGCTACACCTTC
.,TRBJ2-7,TRBV10-2,once,CASSEYTGEQYF,TGCGCCAGCAGTGAGTACACGGGCGAGCAGTACTTC
.,TRBJ2-3,TRBV5-1,.,CASSVGGGSTDTQYF,TGCGCCAGCAGCGTGGGAGGCGGTAGCACAGATACGCAGTATTTT
.,TRBJ2-1,TRBV7-9,.,CASSFNERDEQFF,TGTGCCAGCAGCTTTAACGAGAGAGATGAGCAGTTCTTC
.,TRBJ1-6,TRBV5-5,.,CASSLWISDNSPLHF,TGTGCCAGCAGCTTATGGATATCGGATAATTCACCCCTCCACTTT
TRBD1,TRBJ1-1,TRBV11-2,.,CASSLAGTGMAFF,TGTGCCAGCAGCTTGGCCGGGACAGGGATGGCTTTCTTT
.,TRBJ1-5,TRBV19,.,CASSIIGVDNQPQHF,TGTGCCAGTAGTATTATTGGGGTCGATAATCAGCCCCAGCATTTT
.,TRBJ1-4,TRBV2,.,CASSVRRGSANEKLFF,TGTGCCAGCAGTGTTCGTAGGGGGTCAGCTAATGAAAAACTGTTTTTT
.,TRBJ1-1,TRBV6-4,.,CASSSQGNTEAFF,TGTGCCAGCAGTTCACAGGGGAACACTGAAGCTTTCTTT